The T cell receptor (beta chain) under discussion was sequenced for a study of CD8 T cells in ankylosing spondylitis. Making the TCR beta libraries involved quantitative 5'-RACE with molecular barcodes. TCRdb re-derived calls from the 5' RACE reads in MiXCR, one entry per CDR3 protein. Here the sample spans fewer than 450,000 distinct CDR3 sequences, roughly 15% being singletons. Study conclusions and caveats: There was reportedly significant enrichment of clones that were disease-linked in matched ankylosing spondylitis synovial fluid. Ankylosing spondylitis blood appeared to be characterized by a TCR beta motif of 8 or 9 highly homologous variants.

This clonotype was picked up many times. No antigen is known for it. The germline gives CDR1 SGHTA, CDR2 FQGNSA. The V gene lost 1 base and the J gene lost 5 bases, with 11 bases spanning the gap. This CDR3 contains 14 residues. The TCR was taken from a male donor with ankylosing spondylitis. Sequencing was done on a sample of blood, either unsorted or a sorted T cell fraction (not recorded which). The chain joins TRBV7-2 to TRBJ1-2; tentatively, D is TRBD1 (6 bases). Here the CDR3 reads CASSLETGGYGYTF. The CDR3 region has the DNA TGTGCCAGCAGCTTAGAGACAGGAGGTTATGGCTACACCTTC. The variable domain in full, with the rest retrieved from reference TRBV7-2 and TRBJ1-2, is GAGVSQSPSNKVTEKGKDVELRCDPISGHTALYWYRQSLGQGLEFLIYFQGNSAPDKSGLPSDRFSAERTGGSVSTLTIQRTQQEDSAVYLCASSLETGGYGYTFGSGTRLTVV.